A selection of T cell receptor beta chains follows, all from one sample in a study of human T cells and chemical hapten exposure. TCRdb redid the calling of the RACE reads with MiXCR, one entry per CDR3 protein. The sample consists of 350,000 to 400,000 distinct CDR3 sequences, about 6.9% of them appearing once. The starting material was whole blood, obtained in connection with sensitization to the hapten diphenylcyclopropenone (DPC). These receptors all stem from a young woman with alopecia areata. Some clones in this sample may be carry-over from other donors' samples. CDR3s include the opening cysteine and the closing phenylalanine or tryptophan.

j_call | v_call | cdr3_aa
TRBJ1-6 | TRBV5-1 | CASSFLYRGWSPLHF
TRBJ1-2 | TRBV25-1 | CASSESSSIYGYTF
TRBJ1-4 | TRBV7-9 | CASSRRVTNEKLFF
TRBJ1-1 | TRBV7-2 | CASSHGRGQEAFF
TRBJ2-7 | TRBV29-1 | CSVEVRGQSSYEQYF
TRBJ1-5 | TRBV6-1 | CASSDGWSGGYSNQPQHF
TRBJ2-2 | TRBV24-1 | CATSEPGTGATGELFF
TRBJ1-3 | TRBV18 | CASSPPSRIRNTIYF
TRBJ2-3 | TRBV9 | CASSVGLTSSTDTQYF
TRBJ1-2 | TRBV6-5 | CASSPTGGVDYGYTF
TRBJ1-3 | TRBV6-5 | CASGDSPSGNTIYF
TRBJ2-7 | TRBV5-6 | CASSLELAPYEQYF
TRBJ2-1 | TRBV10-3 | CAISESTLAGNEQFF
TRBJ2-3 | TRBV6-5 | CASSYPQRASGGVQDTQYF
TRBJ1-1 | TRBV6-6 | CASRIPGTENTEAFF
TRBJ1-5 | TRBV20-1 | CSVSGTAPFGAQHF
TRBJ2-3 | TRBV4-1 | CASSQVPGAYLTDTQYF
TRBJ2-7 | TRBV5-1 | CASSLGTPGPYEQYF
TRBJ2-7 | TRBV27 | CASSSPSGPRYEQYF
TRBJ1-1 | TRBV13 | CASSPLRGKNTEAFF
TRBJ1-5 | TRBV28 | CASSFVSQPQHF
TRBJ1-3 | TRBV29-1 | CSVGAQGAGNTIYF
TRBJ2-2 | TRBV20-1 | CSAADVVKDTGELFF
TRBJ2-7 | TRBV5-6 | CASSRLGTGAYEQYF
TRBJ1-2 | TRBV14 | CASSQTFAGSNGYTF
TRBJ2-1 | TRBV7-2 | CASSLGGTSVDFSYNEQFF
TRBJ1-4 | TRBV7-9 | CASSLRSDEKLFF
TRBJ2-3 | TRBV7-2 | CASSWKRGTDTQYF
TRBJ1-4 | TRBV5-1 | CASSKQGWSNEKLFF
TRBJ1-6 | TRBV5-1 | CASSAWTANNSPLHF
TRBJ2-3 | TRBV2 | CASSESTSGGHTDTQYF
TRBJ1-2 | TRBV7-2 | CASSFLGGDYGYTF
TRBJ1-5 | TRBV6-6 | CASSPTIGQPQHF
TRBJ1-1 | TRBV24-1 | CATSDLGDRVYTEAFF
TRBJ2-7 | TRBV7-2 | CASSQRRDTHEQYF
TRBJ1-6 | TRBV20-1 | CSARTGVNSPLHF
TRBJ1-4 | TRBV4-3 | CASSPLGSTNEKLFF
TRBJ1-5 | TRBV3-1 | CASSHGQVSNQPQHF
TRBJ1-2 | TRBV11-2 | CASSLDLARADYGYTF
TRBJ1-1 | TRBV10-3 | CAISGGYLGQGNTEAFF
TRBJ1-1 | TRBV21-1 | CASRGGHSEAFF
TRBJ1-5 | TRBV9 | CASSVDGANQPQHF